Shown below are 30 T cell receptor beta chains from a single sample sequenced in a study of beta chain features in type 1 diabetes. All of the isolated RNA was reverse transcribed, so expressed TCRB transcripts were sequenced. TCRdb keeps only in-frame clones here, not all; method: immunoSEQ multiplex PCR. The data contain approximately 150,000 clones, roughly 65% of them singletons. The study, taken as a whole, reports: Researchers report that Type 1 diabetes patients had moderately but significantly shorter TCRB CDR3s across all four CD4+ subsets.

No cognate antigen is known for these TCRs. Sequencing used naive CD4+ T cells from blood. The receptors come from a man younger than 40 with type 1 diabetes.

The sample holds a few counts of this clone. V is TRBV9 and J is TRBJ1-5; no clear D. V dropped 0 bases and J dropped 4 bases, with 5 bases sitting between them. This CDR3 has 13 amino acids. CDR1 and CDR2 (germline): SGDLS, YYNGEE. CDR3 DNA: TGTGCCAGCAGCGTAGGGTTGAATCAGCCCCAGCATTTT. This gives the protein CASSVGLNQPQHF.

This clone showed up just a few times. The genes are TRBV4-3 and TRBJ2-6, with D hard to call. The V and J ends lost 1 base and 0 bases respectively, with 4 bases between them. This CDR3 region has 15 residues. Germline V gene data show CDR1 as LGHNA and CDR2 as YSLEER. CDR3 in amino acids: CASSQVSSGANVLTF. The CDR3 DNA sequence: TGCGCCAGCAGCCAAGTGTCCTCTGGGGCCAACGTCCTGACTTTC.

With regard to this clone: Compared with germline, one end of the junction differs, possibly owing to a read error. This sequence joins TRBV7-2 and TRBJ2-2, with 9 bases lining up with TRBD2. The CDR3 has 13 amino acids. Per germline, CDR1 SGHTA and CDR2 FQGNSA. CDR3 bases: TGTGCCAGCAGCTTACTTTCTAGCGGGAAGCTGTTTTTT. It encodes CASSLLSSGKLFF.

The sample holds a few counts of this clone. The chain couples TRBV15 to TRBJ1-2, with unresolved D. The ends were cut back, 6 bases at V and 0 bases at J, with 11 bases in the middle. Germline V gene data show CDR1 as LNHNV and CDR2 as YYDKDF (reference sequence). The CDR3 has 14 amino acids. The CDR3 sequence: CATRDEIANYGYTF. In nucleotides, the CDR3 is TGTGCCACCAGGGATGAGATAGCTAACTATGGCTACACCTTC.

The chain's CDR3 is CASSSPDGPYEQYF. The CDR3 coding sequence is TGTGCCAGCAGCTCCCCGGACGGCCCCTACGAGCAGTACTTC. V and J are TRBV7-2 and TRBJ2-7; D gene uncertain. The V end was cut by 4 bases, the J end by 2 bases, with 12 bases between. Germline values: CDR1 SGHTA, CDR2 FQGNSA. CDR3 length: 14 amino acids.

This clone showed up just a few times. The chain is built from TRBV7-9 and TRBJ2-7; D is unclear. Germline V gene data show CDR1 as SEHNR and CDR2 as FQNEAQ (reference sequence). CDR3 size: 13 residues. The V end was cut by 2 bases, the J end by 3 bases, with 8 bases between. CDR3 in DNA: TGTGCCAGCAGCTTACAAGGCCTCTACGAGCAGTACTTC. Translated: CASSLQGLYEQYF.

This chain links TRBV11-3 with TRBJ2-1; the match to TRBD1 covers 7 bases. This CDR3 contains 13 residues. V dropped 6 bases and J dropped 6; count of bases not matched to a gene: 5. Germline lookup yields CDR1 SGHNT and CDR2 YENEEA. The CDR3: CASSFRQGNEQFF. The CDR3 nucleotides are TGTGCCAGCAGTTTTAGACAGGGCAATGAGCAGTTCTTC.

The V gene is TRBV20-1, the J gene TRBJ2-2; unclear D gene. From germline, CDR1 is DFQATT and CDR2 SNEGSKA (reference sequence). Between the trimmed V and J ends, which lost 5 bases and 0 bases, there was a span of 1 base. The length of the CDR3 is 11 residues. This CDR3 reads CSAANTGELFF. DNA of the CDR3: TGCAGTGCTGCGAACACCGGGGAGCTGTTTTTT.

This chain joins TRBV23-1 and TRBJ2-3; D is ambiguous. TRBV23-1 is filed as an ORF, its function uncertain. V lost 3 bases and J lost 1, with 11 bases in between. The CDR3 extends over 15 amino acids. CDR3 loop: CASSHPRWRTDTQYF. The CDR3 DNA reads as TGCGCCAGCAGTCACCCCCGTTGGCGCACAGATACGCAGTATTTT.

The chain has TRBV30 and TRBJ2-7; maybe TRBD1 (5 bases). With 0 bases removed from V and 0 bases from J, the gap between germline ends came to 21 bases. The CDR3 length is 18 residues. The germline V gene encodes CDR1 GTSNPN and CDR2 SVGIG (reference sequence). CDR3 sequence (DNA): TGTGCCTGGAGTGTAGGTGGGCAGGGCTACCCATTCTCCTACGAGCAGTACTTC. It codes for CAWSVGGQGYPFSYEQYF.

This clone was seen just once. The V and J genes are TRBV9 and TRBJ1-5, with 9 bases that match TRBD1. Trimming cost V 2 bases and J 9 bases; bases outside gene matches: 9. The CDR3 spans 15 residues. CDR1 and CDR2 from the germline V gene are SGDLS and YYNGEE. CDR3 nucleotide sequence: TGTGCCAGCAGCGTTTCGGGACAGGGTTTAGGGCCCCAGCATTTT. This gives the protein CASSVSGQGLGPQHF. Combining the CDR3 with reference TRBV9 and TRBJ1-5 gives the whole variable domain DSGVTQTPKHLITATGQRVTLRCSPRSGDLSVYWYQQSLDQGLQFLIQYYNGEERAKGNILERFSAQQFPDLHSELNLSSLELGDSALYFCASSVSGQGLGPQHFGDGTRLSIL.

This clone has only a few counts. The genes are TRBV10-3 and TRBJ2-7, with 9 bases that match TRBD2. V lost 10 bases and J lost 3; bases outside the gene matches: 13. The CDR3 covers 15 residues. CDR1 is ENHRY and CDR2 is SYGVKD in the germline V gene. CDR3 protein: CASTSPEAGGYEQYF. CDR3 coding DNA: TGTGCCAGCACTTCCCCAGAAGCGGGGGGCTACGAGCAGTACTTC.

The J gene is TRBJ1-2, the V gene TRBV4-3, with D unclear. CDR3 length: 13 amino acids. CDR1 is LGHNA and CDR2 is YSLEER in the germline V gene. The V and J ends lost 4 bases and 3 bases respectively, with 9 bases between them. The CDR3 sequence is CASSPGRDYGYTF. CDR3 coding DNA: TGCGCCAGCAGCCCAGGACGGGACTATGGCTACACCTTC.

This chain connects TRBV11-2 to TRBJ2-3; a weak D match, TRBD1 (5 bases). Per germline, CDR1 SGHAT and CDR2 FQNNGV. This CDR3 has 14 residues. Trimming cost V 5 bases and J 8 bases, with 17 bases left between them. Here the CDR3 DNA reads TGTGCCAGCAGCCCCAGCAGGGTTAGGGGTACGCAGTATTTT. It yields the protein CASSPSRVRGTQYF.

The chain carries TRBV29-1 and TRBJ2-5; 7 bases are shared with TRBD1. CDR1 is SQVTM, CDR2 ANQGSEA, per germline. J gave up 3 bases and V 5 bases, and 6 bases lay outside the gene matches. The CDR3 covers 13 residues. The CDR3 DNA follows: TGCAGCGTTACGACAGGGAGAAAAGAGACCCAGTACTTC. Encoded protein: CSVTTGRKETQYF. The full variable domain, completed using reference TRBV29-1 and TRBJ2-5, is SAVISQKPSRDICQRGTSLTIQCQVDSQVTMMFWYRQQPGQSLTLIATANQGSEATYESGFVIDKFPISRPNLTFSTLTVSNMSPEDSSIYLCSVTTGRKETQYFGPGTRLLVL.

This chain connects TRBV30 to TRBJ2-7; 12 nucleotides agree with TRBD2. CDR1 is GTSNPN, CDR2 SVGIG, per germline (reference sequence). The CDR3 runs to 15 residues. J was trimmed by 6 bases and V by 3 bases; bases with no gene match: 9. The CDR3 protein is CAWSAGTSGFSEQYF. As DNA, the CDR3 is TGTGCCTGGAGCGCGGGGACTAGCGGGTTCTCCGAGCAGTACTTC.

This clone turned up a few times. The rearrangement uses TRBV29-1 and TRBJ2-5; TRBD2 agrees at 7 bases. Germline V CDR1 and CDR2: SQVTM, ANQGSEA. The CDR3 covers 15 residues. V shed 3 bases, J shed 1 base, and the junction held 8 bases outside the gene matches. CDR3 region: CSVEASGLTQETQYF. The DNA for the CDR3 is TGCAGCGTTGAGGCTAGCGGCCTCACCCAAGAGACCCAGTACTTC.

This clone was detected only once. The chain couples TRBV13 to TRBJ1-1, with D possibly matching TRBD1 (6 bases). The CDR3 has 14 residues. Germline V gene data show CDR1 as PRHDT and CDR2 as FYEKMQ (reference sequence). With 7 bases removed from V and 0 bases from J, the gap between germline ends came to 12 bases. The CDR3 is CASNPGHLNTEAFF. DNA for the CDR3: TGTGCCAGCAACCCGGGACACCTGAACACTGAAGCTTTCTTT.

The CDR3 region is CASSLNGEVVDEQFF. As DNA, the CDR3 is TGTGCCAGCAGCCTAAACGGGGAGGTGGTCGATGAGCAGTTCTTC. The chain links TRBV7-2 to TRBJ2-1; a weak D match, TRBD2 (6 bases). CDR1 and CDR2 from the germline V gene are SGHTA and FQGNSA. V was cut by 5 bases and J by 8 bases, with 19 bases left in between. The CDR3 is made up of 15 amino acids.

The chain couples TRBV20-1 to TRBJ1-1, with D uncertain. The V and J ends lost 6 bases and 3 bases respectively, with 8 bases between them. The CDR3 is 11 residues long. Germline assignment: CDR1 DFQATT and CDR2 SNEGSKA (reference sequence). Here the CDR3 reads CSAVGDTEAFF. The DNA of the CDR3 is TGCAGTGCCGTCGGAGACACTGAAGCTTTCTTT.

This clone was seen only once. The chain links TRBV2 to TRBJ2-3; D uncertain. This CDR3 spans 14 amino acids. Trimming cost V 6 bases and J 1 base, with 11 bases left between them. CDR1 SNHLY and CDR2 FYNNEI come from the germline V gene. The CDR3 nucleotides read TGTGCCAGCAGGCGGAACTCCCGCACAGATACGCAGTATTTT. Protein product: CASRRNSRTDTQYF.

This rearrangement joins TRBV7-2 to TRBJ2-3; 10 nucleotides line up with TRBD2. In germline, CDR1 is SGHTA, CDR2 FQGNSA. This CDR3 is built from 17 residues. V gave up 0 bases and J gave up 0 bases; unmatched junction bases: 3. In DNA form, the CDR3 reads TGTGCCAGCAGCTTAGCGCTAGCGGGGGCTAGCACAGATACGCAGTATTTT. This codes for CASSLALAGASTDTQYF.

The rearrangement joins TRBV6-5 to TRBJ2-3; the D is unclear. Per the germline V gene, CDR1 is MNHEY and CDR2 is SVGAGI. The V end lost 5 bases, the J end lost 7 bases, and 7 bases lay between the germline ends. This CDR3 contains 11 residues. The CDR3 sequence is CASSLSNTQYF. The CDR3 nucleotides are TGTGCCAGCAGTCTTAGTAATACGCAGTATTTT.

The chain is built from TRBV5-1 and TRBJ2-7; D may correspond to TRBD1 or TRBD2 (5 bases each). CDR3 length: 13 residues. Looked up from germline, CDR1 is SGHRS and CDR2 is YFSETQ. V was pared by 6 bases and J by 7 bases, with 17 bases between. The CDR3 DNA follows: TGCGCCAGCAACCGGGACGTCTCCGGGGAGCAGTACTTC. Its translation is CASNRDVSGEQYF.

V and J are TRBV14 and TRBJ1-2; 8 bases align to TRBD1. This CDR3 comprises 15 residues. With V trimmed by 4 bases and J by 4 bases, 8 bases remained unmatched. The germline V gene has CDR1 SGHDN and CDR2 FVKESK. The CDR3 DNA reads as TGTGCCAGCAGCCCTCGTAGGACAGGGAGCTATGGCTACACCTTC. Its translation is CASSPRRTGSYGYTF.

V usage is TRBV5-6 and J usage is TRBJ2-3; possible D gene TRBD2, 5 bases. This CDR3 region has 13 residues. Trimming pared 6 bases from V and 4 bases from J, leaving 12 bases between. Germline V gene data show CDR1 as SGHDT and CDR2 as YYEEEE. CDR3 protein: CASTRTVADTQYF. In DNA form, the CDR3 reads TGTGCCAGCACCAGGACTGTGGCAGATACGCAGTATTTT.

This chain links TRBV6-5 with TRBJ2-1; possible D gene TRBD2, 7 bases. The germline CDR1 and CDR2 sequences are MNHEY and SVGAGI. The CDR3 loop spans 15 amino acids. Trimming cost V 6 bases and J 2 bases, with 14 bases left between them. CDR3 DNA: TGTGCCAGCAGCCTCGGGGGGCCAACCTACAATGAGCAGTTCTTC. Translating it yields CASSLGGPTYNEQFF.

V is TRBV29-1 and J is TRBJ2-1; D might be TRBD1 (6 bases). V was shortened by 3 bases and J by 6 bases, with 18 bases between the two germline ends. Germline V gene sequence: CDR1 SQVTM, CDR2 ANQGSEA. This CDR3 is built from 15 residues. The CDR3 DNA reads TGCAGCGTTGAGTCTACTCCAGGGGCGGGCAATGAGCAGTTCTTC. Translated: CSVESTPGAGNEQFF.

This chain connects TRBV29-1 to TRBJ2-5; D is undetermined. The germline CDR1 and CDR2 sequences are SQVTM and ANQGSEA. Trimming took off 3 bases at V and 4 bases at J, with 15 bases between the two ends. This CDR3 region has 14 residues. The DNA for the CDR3 is TGCAGCGTTGATGGACGGGCGAGCTCAGAGACCCAGTACTTC. Protein: CSVDGRASSETQYF. The full variable domain, rest sourced from reference TRBV29-1 and TRBJ2-5, is SAVISQKPSRDICQRGTSLTIQCQVDSQVTMMFWYRQQPGQSLTLIATANQGSEATYESGFVIDKFPISRPNLTFSTLTVSNMSPEDSSIYLCSVDGRASSETQYFGPGTRLLVL.

Details on this clone: The sample contains more than one DNA sequence encoding this CDR3. V and J are TRBV14 and TRBJ2-7; no clear D. Germline V lookup: CDR1 SGHDN, CDR2 FVKESK. The CDR3 has 12 residues. The V end lost 4 bases, the J end lost 3 bases, and 7 bases lay between the germline ends. The CDR3 bases are TGTGCCAGCAGCCGCGAGAGCTACGAGCAGTACTTC. It translates to CASSRESYEQYF.